This TCR beta chain was retrieved from a study of shared clonotypes between healthy human individuals. The overall study: The study enrolled a couple of women and three men aged 18 to 49.

Assay used: immunoSEQ multiplex PCR; TCRdb lists only in-frame clones, some missing. The sample carries more than 2,000,000 clones, around nine tenths recorded once. The study enrolled healthy HIV-negative adults without recent acute infections or vaccinations as donors. V lost 5 bases to trimming and J lost 9 bases, with 12 bases between them. This CDR3 region has 12 residues. Per the germline V gene, CDR1 is LNHDA and CDR2 is SQIVND (reference sequence). This rearrangement joins TRBV19 to TRBJ2-3, with D perhaps matching TRBD2 (6 bases). The source of this sequence is a man younger than 30 in good health. Sequenced sample: naive CD4+ T cells sorted from blood. The subset here: CD45RA+ positively selected. The CDR3 protein is CASSPGRDTQYF. The CDR3 bases are TGTGCCAGTAGTCCCGGGAGAGACACGCAGTATTTT.